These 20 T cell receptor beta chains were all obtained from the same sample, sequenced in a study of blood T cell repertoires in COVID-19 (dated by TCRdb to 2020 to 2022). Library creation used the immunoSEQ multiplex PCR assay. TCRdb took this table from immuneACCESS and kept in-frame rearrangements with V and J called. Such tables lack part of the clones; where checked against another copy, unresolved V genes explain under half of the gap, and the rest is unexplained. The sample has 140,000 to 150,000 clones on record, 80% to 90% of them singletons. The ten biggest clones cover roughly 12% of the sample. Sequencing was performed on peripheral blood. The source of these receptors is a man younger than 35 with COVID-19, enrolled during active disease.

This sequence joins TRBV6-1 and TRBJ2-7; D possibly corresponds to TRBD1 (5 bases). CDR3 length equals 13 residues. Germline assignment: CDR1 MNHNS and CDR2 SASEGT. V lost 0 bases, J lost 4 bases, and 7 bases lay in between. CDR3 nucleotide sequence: TGTGCCAGCAGTGAAGCAAGGGGATACGAGCAGTACTTC. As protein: CASSEARGYEQYF.

The CDR3 DNA reads TGTGCCAGCAGTCGGGGGGAGTCGGATACCGGGGAGCTGTTTTTT. Amino acid sequence: CASSRGESDTGELFF. This rearrangement joins TRBV12-1 to TRBJ2-2; TRBD2 is the table's D call, not checked against the DNA. TRBV12-1 is assigned pseudogene status. This CDR3 is 15 amino acids long.

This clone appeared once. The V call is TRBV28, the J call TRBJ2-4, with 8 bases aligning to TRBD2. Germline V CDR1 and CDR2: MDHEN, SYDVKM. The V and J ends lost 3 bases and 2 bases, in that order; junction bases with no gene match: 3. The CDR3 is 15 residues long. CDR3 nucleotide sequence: TGTGCCAGCAGTTTTAGCGGGGATTCCAAAAACATTCAGTACTTC. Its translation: CASSFSGDSKNIQYF.

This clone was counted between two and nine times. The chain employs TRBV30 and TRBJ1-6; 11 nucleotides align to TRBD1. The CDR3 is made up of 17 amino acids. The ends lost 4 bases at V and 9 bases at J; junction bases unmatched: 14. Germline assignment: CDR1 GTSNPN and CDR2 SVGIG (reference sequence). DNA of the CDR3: TGTGCCTGGAAACGGACAGGGGGCATCTTACGCAGTTCACCCCTCCACTTT. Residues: CAWKRTGGILRSSPLHF. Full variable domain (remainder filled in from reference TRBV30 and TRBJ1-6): SQTIHQWPATLVQPVGSPLSLECTVEGTSNPNLYWYRQAAGRGLQLLFYSVGIGQISSEVPQNLSASRPQDRQFILSSKKLLLSDSGFYLCAWKRTGGILRSSPLHFGNGTRLTVT.

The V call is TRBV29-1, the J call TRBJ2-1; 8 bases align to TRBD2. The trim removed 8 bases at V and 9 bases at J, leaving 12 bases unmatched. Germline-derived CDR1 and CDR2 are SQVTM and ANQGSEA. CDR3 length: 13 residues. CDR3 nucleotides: TGCAGCCTCGGGGGGGCCCAAGGGGGTGAGCAGTTCTTC. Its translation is CSLGGAQGGEQFF.

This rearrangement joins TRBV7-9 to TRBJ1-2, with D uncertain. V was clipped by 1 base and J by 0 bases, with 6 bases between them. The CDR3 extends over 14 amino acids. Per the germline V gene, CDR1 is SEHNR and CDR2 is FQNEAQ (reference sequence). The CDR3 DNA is TGTGCCAGCAGCTTAGTCCCTGCTAACTATGGCTACACCTTC. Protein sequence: CASSLVPANYGYTF.

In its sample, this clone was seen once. CDR3: CASSLGDRSGSVNEQFF. The CDR3 nucleotides read TGTGCCAGCAGTTTAGGTGACCGCAGCGGGAGTGTCAATGAGCAGTTCTTC. This rearrangement joins TRBV27 to TRBJ2-1, with 8 bases fitting TRBD2. Germline lookup yields CDR1 MNHEY and CDR2 SMNVEV (reference sequence). V lost 2 bases and J lost 6; bases outside the gene matches: 12. CDR3 size: 17 residues.

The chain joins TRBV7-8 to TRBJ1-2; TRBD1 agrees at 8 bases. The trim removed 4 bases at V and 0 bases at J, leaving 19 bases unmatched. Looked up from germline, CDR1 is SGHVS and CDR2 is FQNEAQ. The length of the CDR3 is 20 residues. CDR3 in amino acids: CASSSYYKAGTGEPNYGYTF. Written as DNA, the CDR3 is TGTGCCAGCAGCTCCTATTATAAGGCCGGGACAGGCGAACCTAACTATGGCTACACCTTC.

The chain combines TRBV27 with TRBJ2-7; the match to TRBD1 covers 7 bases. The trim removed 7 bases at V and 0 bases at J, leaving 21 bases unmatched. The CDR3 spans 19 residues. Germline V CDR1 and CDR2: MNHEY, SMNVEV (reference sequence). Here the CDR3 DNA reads TGTGCCAGCACCCCGGGGCAACGATTTGGGACAGCCAACTCCTACGAGCAGTACTTC. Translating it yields CASTPGQRFGTANSYEQYF.

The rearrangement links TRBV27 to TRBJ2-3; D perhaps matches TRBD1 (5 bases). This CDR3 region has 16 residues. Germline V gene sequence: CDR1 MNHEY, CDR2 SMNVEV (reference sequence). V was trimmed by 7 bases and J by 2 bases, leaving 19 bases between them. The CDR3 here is CASKPRAQLFTDTQYF. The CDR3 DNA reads TGTGCCAGCAAACCCAGGGCCCAGCTGTTCACAGATACGCAGTATTTT.

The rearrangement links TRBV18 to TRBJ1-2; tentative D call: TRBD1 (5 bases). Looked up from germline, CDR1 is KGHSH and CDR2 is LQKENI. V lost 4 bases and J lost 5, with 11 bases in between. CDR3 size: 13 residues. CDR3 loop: CASSQDKNYGYTF. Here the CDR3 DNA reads TGTGCCAGCTCACAGGACAAAAATTATGGCTACACCTTC.

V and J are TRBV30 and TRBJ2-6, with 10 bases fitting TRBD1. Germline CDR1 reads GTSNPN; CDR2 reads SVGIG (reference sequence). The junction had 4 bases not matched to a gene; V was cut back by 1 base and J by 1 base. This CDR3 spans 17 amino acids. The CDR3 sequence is CAWSGDRGHSGANVLTF. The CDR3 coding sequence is TGTGCCTGGAGTGGAGACAGGGGGCATTCTGGGGCCAACGTCCTGACTTTC.

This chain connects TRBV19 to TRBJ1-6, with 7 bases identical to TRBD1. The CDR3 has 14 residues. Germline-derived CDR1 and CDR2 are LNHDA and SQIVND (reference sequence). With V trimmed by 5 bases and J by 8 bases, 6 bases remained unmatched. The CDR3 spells CASSQGTDDSPLHF. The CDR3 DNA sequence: TGTGCCAGTAGTCAAGGGACAGATGATTCACCCCTCCACTTT. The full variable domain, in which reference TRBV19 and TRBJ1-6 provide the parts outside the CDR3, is DGGITQSPKYLFRKEGQNVTLSCEQNLNHDAMYWYRQDPGQGLRLIYYSQIVNDFQKGDIAEGYSVSREKKESFPLTVTSAQKNPTAFYLCASSQGTDDSPLHFGNGTRLTVT.

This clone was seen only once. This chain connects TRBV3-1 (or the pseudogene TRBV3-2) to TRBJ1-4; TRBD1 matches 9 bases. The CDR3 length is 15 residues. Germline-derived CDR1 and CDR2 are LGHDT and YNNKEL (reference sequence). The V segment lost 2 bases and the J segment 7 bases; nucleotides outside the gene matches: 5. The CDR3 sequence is CASSQLGTGSEKLFF. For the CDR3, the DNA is TGTGCCAGCAGCCAATTGGGGACAGGGAGTGAAAAACTGTTTTTT.

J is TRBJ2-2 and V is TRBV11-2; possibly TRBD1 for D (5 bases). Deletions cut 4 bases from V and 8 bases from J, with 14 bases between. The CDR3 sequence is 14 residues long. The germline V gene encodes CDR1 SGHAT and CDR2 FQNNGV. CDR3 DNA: TGTGCCAGCAGCTCCGTAAAGGGGCGAGGGGAGCTGTTTTTT. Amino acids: CASSSVKGRGELFF.

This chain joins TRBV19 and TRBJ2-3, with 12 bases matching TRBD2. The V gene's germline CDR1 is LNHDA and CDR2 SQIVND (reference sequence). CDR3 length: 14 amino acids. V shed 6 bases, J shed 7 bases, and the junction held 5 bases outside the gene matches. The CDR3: CASSRTSGKNTQYF. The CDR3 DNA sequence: TGTGCCAGTAGCCGGACTAGCGGGAAAAATACGCAGTATTTT.

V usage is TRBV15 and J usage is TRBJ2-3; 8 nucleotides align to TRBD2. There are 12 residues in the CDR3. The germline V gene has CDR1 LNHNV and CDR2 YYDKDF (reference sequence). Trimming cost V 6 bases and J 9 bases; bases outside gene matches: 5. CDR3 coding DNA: TGTGCCACCAGTCCCGGGGGGGCAACGCAGTATTTT. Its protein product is CATSPGGATQYF.

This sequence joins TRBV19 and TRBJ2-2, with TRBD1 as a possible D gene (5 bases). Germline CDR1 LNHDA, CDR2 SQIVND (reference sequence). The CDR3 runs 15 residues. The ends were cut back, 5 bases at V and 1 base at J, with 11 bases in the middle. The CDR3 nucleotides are TGTGCCAGTAGTTTTTGGCAGGGGAACACCGGGGAGCTGTTTTTT. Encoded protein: CASSFWQGNTGELFF.

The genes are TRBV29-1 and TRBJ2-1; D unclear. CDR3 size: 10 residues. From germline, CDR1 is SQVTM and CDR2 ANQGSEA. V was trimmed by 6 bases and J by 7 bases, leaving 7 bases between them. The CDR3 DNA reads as TGCAGCGTCACGCGGAATGAGCAGTTCTTC. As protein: CSVTRNEQFF.

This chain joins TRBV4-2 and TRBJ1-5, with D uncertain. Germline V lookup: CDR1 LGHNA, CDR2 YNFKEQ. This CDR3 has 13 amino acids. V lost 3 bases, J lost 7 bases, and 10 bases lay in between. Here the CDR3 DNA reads TGTGCCAGCAGCCACGGAGGGAACCAGCCCCAGCATTTT. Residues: CASSHGGNQPQHF.